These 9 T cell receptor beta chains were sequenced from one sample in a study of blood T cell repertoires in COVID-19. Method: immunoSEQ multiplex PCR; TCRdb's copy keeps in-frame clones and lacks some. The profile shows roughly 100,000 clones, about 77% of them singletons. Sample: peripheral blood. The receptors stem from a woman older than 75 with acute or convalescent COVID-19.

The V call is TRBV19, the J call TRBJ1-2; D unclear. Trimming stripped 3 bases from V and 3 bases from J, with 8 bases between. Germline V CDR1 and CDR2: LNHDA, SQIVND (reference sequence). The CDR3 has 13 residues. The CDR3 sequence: CASSIASDYGYTF. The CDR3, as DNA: TGTGCCAGTAGTATTGCGTCGGACTATGGCTACACCTTC.

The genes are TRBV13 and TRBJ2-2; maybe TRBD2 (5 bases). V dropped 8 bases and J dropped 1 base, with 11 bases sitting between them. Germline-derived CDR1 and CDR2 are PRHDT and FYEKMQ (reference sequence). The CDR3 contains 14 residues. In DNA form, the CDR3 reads TGTGCCAGCTCCCCCAGCGGGAACACCGGGGAGCTGTTTTTT. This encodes CASSPSGNTGELFF.

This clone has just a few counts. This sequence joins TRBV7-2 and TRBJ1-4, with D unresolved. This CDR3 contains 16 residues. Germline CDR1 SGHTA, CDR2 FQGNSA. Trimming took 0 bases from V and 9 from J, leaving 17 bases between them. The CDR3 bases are TGTGCCAGCAGCTTAGCGGGAGCGGGAGGGCGGAAAAAACTGTTTTTT. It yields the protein CASSLAGAGGRKKLFF.

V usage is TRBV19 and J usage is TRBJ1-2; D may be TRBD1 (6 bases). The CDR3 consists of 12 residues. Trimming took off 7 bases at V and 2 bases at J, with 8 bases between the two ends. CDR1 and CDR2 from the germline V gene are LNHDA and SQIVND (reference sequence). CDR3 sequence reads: CASTGQNYGYTF. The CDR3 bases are TGTGCCAGTACTGGACAGAACTATGGCTACACCTTC. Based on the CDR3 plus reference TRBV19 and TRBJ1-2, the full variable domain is DGGITQSPKYLFRKEGQNVTLSCEQNLNHDAMYWYRQDPGQGLRLIYYSQIVNDFQKGDIAEGYSVSREKKESFPLTVTSAQKNPTAFYLCASTGQNYGYTFGSGTRLTVV.

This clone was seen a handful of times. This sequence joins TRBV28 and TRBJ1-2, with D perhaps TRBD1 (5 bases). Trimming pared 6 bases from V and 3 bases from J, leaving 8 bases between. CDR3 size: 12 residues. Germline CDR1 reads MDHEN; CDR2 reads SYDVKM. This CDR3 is CASRRGDYGYTF. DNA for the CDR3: TGTGCCAGCAGGCGGGGGGACTATGGCTACACCTTC.

The CDR3 DNA reads as TGTGCCAGCAGTGAACCGAATCAGCCCCAGCATTTT. Its protein product is CASSEPNQPQHF. The chain carries TRBV2 and TRBJ1-5; D remains ambiguous. Trimming took 2 bases from V and 4 from J, leaving 3 bases between them. Germline assignment: CDR1 SNHLY and CDR2 FYNNEI. The CDR3 consists of 12 residues. Complete variable domain (other parts from reference TRBV2 and TRBJ1-5): EPEVTQTPSHQVTQMGQEVILRCVPISNHLYFYWYRQILGQKVEFLVSFYNNEISEKSEIFDDQFSVERPDGSNFTLKIRSTKLEDSAMYFCASSEPNQPQHFGDGTRLSIL.

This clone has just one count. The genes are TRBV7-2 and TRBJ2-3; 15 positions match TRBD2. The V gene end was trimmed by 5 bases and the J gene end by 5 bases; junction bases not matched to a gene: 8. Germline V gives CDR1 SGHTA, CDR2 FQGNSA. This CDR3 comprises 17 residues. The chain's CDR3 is CASSLGLAGGHVDTQYF. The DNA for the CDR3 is TGTGCCAGCAGCCTAGGACTAGCGGGGGGGCACGTAGATACGCAGTATTTT.

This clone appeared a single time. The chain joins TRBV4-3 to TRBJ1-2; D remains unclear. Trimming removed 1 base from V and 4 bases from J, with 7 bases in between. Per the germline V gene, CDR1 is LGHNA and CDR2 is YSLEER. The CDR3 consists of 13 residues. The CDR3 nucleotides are TGCGCCAGCAGCCAAGGACAAACCTATGGCTACACCTTC. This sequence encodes CASSQGQTYGYTF.

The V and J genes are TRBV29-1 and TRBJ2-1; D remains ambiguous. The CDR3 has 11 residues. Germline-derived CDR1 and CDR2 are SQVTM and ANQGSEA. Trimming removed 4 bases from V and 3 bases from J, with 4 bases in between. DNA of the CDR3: TGCAGCGTTGGCAGCTACAATGAGCAGTTCTTC. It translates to CSVGSYNEQFF.